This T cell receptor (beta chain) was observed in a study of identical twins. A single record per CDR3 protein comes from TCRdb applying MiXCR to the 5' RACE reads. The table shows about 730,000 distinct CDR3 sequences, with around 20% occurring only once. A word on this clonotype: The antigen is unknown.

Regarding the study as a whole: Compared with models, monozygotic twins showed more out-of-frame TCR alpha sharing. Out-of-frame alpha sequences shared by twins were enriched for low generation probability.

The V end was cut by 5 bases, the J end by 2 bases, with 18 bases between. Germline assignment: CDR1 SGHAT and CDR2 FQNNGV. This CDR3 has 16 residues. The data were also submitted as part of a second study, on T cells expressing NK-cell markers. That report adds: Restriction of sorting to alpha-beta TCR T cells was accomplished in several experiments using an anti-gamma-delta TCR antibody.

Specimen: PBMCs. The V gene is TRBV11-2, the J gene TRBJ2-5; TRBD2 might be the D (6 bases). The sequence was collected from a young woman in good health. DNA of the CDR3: TGTGCCAGCAGCCTCCGAGGGACTGTGTGGCAAGAGACCCAGTACTTC. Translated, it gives CASSLRGTVWQETQYF.